The TCR beta chain under discussion was sequenced for a study of human T cells and chemical hapten exposure. Extraction yielded total RNA from whole blood (unfractionated). This clonotype was detected only a few times. Germline V gives CDR1 SEHNR, CDR2 FQNEAQ (reference sequence). Trimming pared 4 bases from V and 4 bases from J, leaving 13 bases between. This CDR3 is built from 15 residues. For the library, individual cDNA molecules each received unique molecular identifiers. Original data processing: A typical sample had roughly 87,000 TCRs, with roughly 23,224 to 690,600 overall. TCRdb redid the calling of the reads with MiXCR, one entry per CDR3 protein. The V and J calls reflect TCRdb's pipeline rather than the authors' work. This sample has 95,000 to 150,000 distinct CDR3 sequences, with around 8.5% found just once.

The receptor's source is a human donor in good health. Some clones in this sample may be carry-over from other donors' samples. The sequenced sample consisted of whole blood. The chain has TRBV7-9 and TRBJ1-4; tentatively, D is TRBD1 (6 bases). CDR3 region: CASSYTGQVNEKLFF. The CDR3, as DNA: TGTGCCAGCAGCTACACAGGGCAAGTTAATGAAAAACTGTTTTTT.